This entry is about one T cell receptor (beta chain). Many counts were recorded for this clonotype. What antigen it recognizes has not been identified. No base quality values were provided; no much bigger clone lies one nucleotide off. The data derive from a study of molecular identifiers for immune sequencing clone quantification (dated by TCRdb to the late 2010s). As for the study more broadly: For a replicate experiment, RNA from roughly 20,000 or 100,000 naive CD8 T cells was divided into five aliquots, and four of the five aliquots were sequenced. The study was a methods study using CD8 T cells to benchmark molecular-identifier clustering-based TCR repertoire sequencing (MIDCIRS) and TCR RNA copy counting.

Libraries of naive CD8 T cells were built from around 20,000 to 1,000,000 sorted cells, with 10%, 30% or 50% of the purified RNA used. Naive CD8 T cells were FACS-sorted as CD8+CD4-CCR7+CD45RA+ on a BD FACSAria II into RLT Plus buffer. To test detection sensitivity, Jurkat RNA equal to ten TCR copies was added to samples of roughly 17,000-1,100,000 naive CD8 T cells. Enrichment of CD8 T cells was done with RosetteSep CD8+ T Cell Enrichment Cocktail plus Ficoll-Paque, and ACK red cell lysis came afterward. Overall results and qualifications from the work: Modeling estimated 2.5 to 3.5 recovered TCR RNA copies per cell, compared with about ten by digital PCR, which implies 30% to 35% capture efficiency. Spiked-in Jurkat TCR RNA (about ten copies' worth), which is not part of the donor repertoire, was contained in the naive libraries. In CMV-specific effector cells, clones with more than 20 RNA copies accounted for over 98% of molecules, whereas in naive cells such clones accounted for under 1%. Highly expanded clone sizes could be underestimated if identical TCR molecules share a barcode. A single cell's worth of spiked-in Jurkat TCR RNA was reported detectable even among around 1 million naive CD8 T cells. When barcode sub-clustering was left out, chimeric consensus sequences inflated TCR diversity, with chimeras reaching as high as 47%.

Here V drops 4 bases and J drops 5 bases, and the junction holds 8 bases not matched to any gene. Including the terminal cysteine and phenylalanine, the CDR3 comprises 13 residues. Only the CDR3 region is kept as DNA, spanning 39 bases read in frame from base 1. The germline V gene sets CDR1 to SQVTM and CDR2 to ANQGSEA. The library came from PCR. TCRdb records Illumina HiSeq 4000 as the sequencer. Bulk TCR libraries were generated as previously described, with the TCR primers listed in Table S5 used. Total RNA was purified with the Qiagen AllPrep DNA/RNA kit. Before any analysis, reads coming from multiple sequencing runs of the same library were combined into one pool. In the paper's pipeline: Reads were retained only if their TCR constant sequence matched exactly, and those retained reads were trimmed to 150 nt and grouped according to their 12-nt molecular barcodes. Reads in each barcode group were sub-clustered using a 15% Levenshtein threshold, and a quality-weighted consensus sequence was built for each RNA molecule. Non-functional sequences were excluded, and lower-count sequences lying one edit away from another sequence were also excluded. Based on fitting two negative binomial distributions, any barcode sub-cluster with under 20% of the maximum read count was discarded. TCRdb itself trimmed the public reads at Q25 with fastp, ran MiXCR and retained productive beta chains. Identical CDR3 proteins give one entry, which carries the most common genes and DNA. For this entry, the V and J calls and clone size follow TCRdb and not the study's own pipeline. The sample records about 65,000 distinct CDR3 sequences, 18% of which are singletons. The ten largest account for about 1.4% of the sample.

The origin of this receptor is a human donor in good health. Some libraries in this study had Jurkat cell RNA spiked in. The chain is made from TRBV29-1 and TRBJ2-7; the central 7 bases match TRBD2. Sequencing used naive CD8+ T cells from blood, with Jurkat cell RNA spiked in. The intended sense of this specimen's cell subset or site label: FACS-sorted CD8+CD4-CCR7+CD45RA+ naive T cells. The DNA sequence is given as TGCAGCGTTGTGGGCGGGAGCGTCAACGAGCAGTACTTC. Translated, it gives CSVVGGSVNEQYF.